This paragraph covers one T cell receptor beta chain sequence. As handled by the study authors: From reference gene primer amplification, estimates of nucleated cell counts were derived. Assay: immunoSEQ multiplex PCR; the TCRdb copy retains only in-frame clones and omits some. D and trimming come from the DNA, and the V and J calls and clone size come from that table. The repertoire consists of some 200,000 clones, with 84% occurring once and the leading ten covering roughly 13%. After removal of 6 bases from V and 5 bases from J, the junction contained 6 bases not matched to a gene. The germline gives CDR1 MNHEY, CDR2 SVGAGI. The CDR3 length is 13 residues. The data are from a study of blood T cell repertoires in COVID-19. As for the study in general: There were acute and convalescent COVID-19 samples, and they came from the United States, Italy and Spain. T cells, B-cell-depleted T cells, or PBMCs provided the cDNA or gDNA that served as material.

This chain uses TRBV6-5 with TRBJ2-5; TRBD2 agrees at 7 bases. The TCR sequence derives from a human donor in a cohort sampled during active COVID-19. Specimen: peripheral blood. The DNA of the CDR3 is TGTGCCAGCAGCGCCGGACTAGTGGAGACCCAGTACTTC. It codes for CASSAGLVETQYF.